The 9 T cell receptor beta chains given below trace back to one sample, sequenced in a study of control samples from healthy donors and cancer patients. Profiled with immunoSEQ multiplex PCR; TCRdb holds only in-frame clones, not every one. This sample has more than 100,000 clones, with just under 90% found just once. Input material: PBMCs. These receptor sequences come from a man aged 45 to 65 with head and neck cancer.

About this clone itself: The sample contains more than one DNA sequence encoding this CDR3. The chain carries TRBV7-9 and TRBJ2-3, with D unresolved. This CDR3 comprises 12 residues. The V gene lost 1 base and the J gene lost 5 bases, with 4 bases spanning the gap. The germline CDR1 and CDR2 sequences are SEHNR and FQNEAQ (reference sequence). CDR3 sequence reads: CASSLVGDTQYF. As DNA, the CDR3 is TGTGCCAGCAGCTTAGTCGGAGATACGCAGTATTTT.

V and J are TRBV5-1 and TRBJ2-5, with TRBD2 matching over 7 bases. In germline, CDR1 is SGHRS, CDR2 YFSETQ. The ends lost 3 bases at V and 1 base at J; junction bases unmatched: 6. The CDR3 runs 15 residues. CDR3 DNA: TGCGCCAGCAGCTCGAGTGGGAGGGGCCAAGAGACCCAGTACTTC. It specifies CASSSSGRGQETQYF.

This chain connects TRBV27 to TRBJ1-5; D is unclear. CDR3 length: 14 residues. The V and J ends lost 1 base and 0 bases respectively, with 4 bases between them. CDR1 is MNHEY and CDR2 is SMNVEV in the germline V gene (reference sequence). CDR3 amino acids: CASSLFFSNQPQHF. As DNA, the CDR3 is TGTGCCAGCAGTTTATTTTTTAGCAATCAGCCCCAGCATTTT.

The chain joins TRBV5-5 to TRBJ2-1; a weak D match, TRBD1 (5 bases). The CDR3 covers 16 residues. Germline values: CDR1 SGHKS, CDR2 YYEKEE (reference sequence). The germline V and J ends were trimmed by 0 bases and 8 bases, with 18 bases remaining between them. The CDR3 bases are TGTGCCAGCAGCTTGGGGGTCCTAGTTCTCAGGGATGAGCAGTTCTTC. Its protein is CASSLGVLVLRDEQFF.

V and J are TRBV7-2 and TRBJ2-1, with a weak D call TRBD1 (6 bases). Trimming took off 6 bases at V and 7 bases at J, with 25 bases between the two ends. Germline assignment: CDR1 SGHTA and CDR2 FQGNSA. The CDR3 has 17 residues. The CDR3 region is CASSSRRDNWVRNEQFF. The CDR3 DNA sequence: TGTGCCAGCAGTTCGCGACGGGACAATTGGGTCAGGAATGAGCAGTTCTTC.

The genes are TRBV28 and TRBJ1-1, with a weak D call TRBD1 (5 bases). This CDR3 has 14 amino acids. Deletions cut 7 bases from V and 0 bases from J, with 12 bases between. Per germline, CDR1 MDHEN and CDR2 SYDVKM. The CDR3 region is CASTLDRMNTEAFF. CDR3 DNA sequence: TGTGCCAGCACCCTTGACAGAATGAACACTGAAGCTTTCTTT.

The V call is TRBV29-1, the J call TRBJ1-1; D is ambiguous. Germline V lookup: CDR1 SQVTM, CDR2 ANQGSEA. The CDR3 contains 11 residues. The germline V and J ends were trimmed by 0 bases and 10 bases, with 9 bases remaining between them. Written as DNA, the CDR3 is TGCAGCGTTGAAGAGTTGAGTCGAGCTTTCTTT. Translated: CSVEELSRAFF.

V usage is TRBV5-1 and J usage is TRBJ2-5; D unclear. V lost 2 bases to trimming and J lost 5 bases, with 16 bases between them. The CDR3 sequence is 15 residues long. Per the germline V gene, CDR1 is SGHRS and CDR2 is YFSETQ. DNA for the CDR3: TGCGCCAGCAGCTTAAGAAGCGCAACTATGGAGACCCAGTACTTC. Translation gives CASSLRSATMETQYF. Full variable domain (outside the CDR3, taken from reference TRBV5-1 and TRBJ2-5): KAGVTQTPRYLIKTRGQQVTLSCSPISGHRSVSWYQQTPGQGLQFLFEYFSETQRNKGNFPGRFSGRQFSNSRSEMNVSTLELGDSALYLCASSLRSATMETQYFGPGTRLLVL.

V and J are TRBV19 and TRBJ1-1; D perhaps matches TRBD1 (5 bases). V was shortened by 10 bases and J by 1 base, with 13 bases between the two germline ends. The CDR3 runs to 13 residues. Germline V gene sequence: CDR1 LNHDA, CDR2 SQIVND (reference sequence). The CDR3 DNA reads as TGTGCCACTAAGAAGGGGTCGAACACTGAAGCTTTCTTT. Encoded protein: CATKKGSNTEAFF. Complete variable domain (other parts from reference TRBV19 and TRBJ1-1): DGGITQSPKYLFRKEGQNVTLSCEQNLNHDAMYWYRQDPGQGLRLIYYSQIVNDFQKGDIAEGYSVSREKKESFPLTVTSAQKNPTAFYLCATKKGSNTEAFFGQGTRLTVV.